This T cell receptor beta chain was captured by sequencing in a study of blood T cell repertoires in COVID-19 (dated by TCRdb to the early 2020s). In terms of the full investigation: Samples from collaborators originated in the United States, Italy and Spain and spanned both the acute and convalescent phases of COVID-19. The material from the prospective study consisted of cDNA or gDNA derived from T cells, B-cell-depleted T cells, or PBMCs. Subjects who had been exposed to COVID-19, were actively infected with it, or had recovered from it provided the deeply sampled blood TCRbeta repertoires that made up the dataset. The repertoires were released in a freely available public database meant as a resource for research on the immune response to SARS-CoV-2. The samples were drawn from two sources: the first 160 participants of the ongoing ImmuneRACE study, and 950 to 1,500 subjects contributed by 6 global collaborators. The sample metadata nearly always contained a de-identified subject ID, COVID-19 status, age in years and sex. HLA class I and class II types, where available, came from metadata supplied by the sample provider rather than from assay-based typing.

Broad study findings and their caveats: How much clinical and demographic metadata was included differed by source and by participant, and the metadata was provided uncurated.

One collaborating source in Seattle enrolled patients while the patients were actively infected and followed the patients over time throughout the course of disease. Each collaborating institution followed its own protocols to collect whole blood in K2EDTA tubes. For TCRbeta analysis, collaborator samples were shipped as frozen whole blood, as isolated PBMCs, or as DNA extracted from either sample type. TCRbeta CDR3 regions were amplified from genomic DNA using the immunoSEQ Assay, a bias-controlled multiplex PCR. The original methods were these. Within the assay, amplification of reference gene primers was used to estimate how many nucleated cells each sample contained. To quantify the absolute abundance of each unique TCRbeta CDR3 rearrangement, sequence reads were collapsed and filtered. Productive Simpson clonality was computed per sample as the square root of Simpson's diversity index over productive rearrangements. TCRdb's version of the immuneACCESS table is confined to in-frame rearrangements and falls short of the full clone set. An unresolved V gene accounts for under half of the shortfall where checked; the remainder is of unknown origin. For V, J and clone size, that table is used; D and trimming come from the DNA. The sample yields around 220,000 clones; 82% were counted once. Under 8.5% of the sample is in the top ten clones.

In regard to this clone: The specificity of this receptor is unknown. No per-base quality is available; no much larger clone lies one base away.

CDR1 and CDR2 are drawn from the germline V gene: MNHEY, SVGAGI. The CDR3 contains 12 residues, cysteine and phenylalanine counted. CDR3 DNA only is kept here, 36 bases in frame from base 1. V is shortened by 8 bases, J by 8 bases, and the region joining them spans 15 bases. The receptor comes from a woman aged 80 or older with COVID-19, enrolled during active disease. The V and J genes are TRBV6-5 and TRBJ1-2; there is no confident call for the D gene. The sample consisted of peripheral blood. The DNA reads as follows: TGTGCCAGCCAGAATCAGGTTGGAGGCTACACCTTC. This yields the protein CASQNQVGGYTF.